The 8 T cell receptor beta chains listed next were all sequenced from one sample in a study of blood T cell repertoires in COVID-19. Assay used: immunoSEQ multiplex PCR; TCRdb lists only in-frame clones, some missing. The sample lists fewer than 200,000 clones; about 86% were seen once. What was sequenced was peripheral blood. The receptor source for this set is a young woman who had recovered from COVID-19.

This CDR3 reads CATSDFSPSGRARDTQYF. The CDR3 nucleotides are TGTGCCACCAGTGATTTTTCCCCTAGCGGGAGGGCTAGGGATACGCAGTATTTT. V usage is TRBV24-1 and J usage is TRBJ2-3, with TRBD2 matching 12 bases. CDR3 length equals 18 residues. The V gene end was trimmed by 1 base and the J gene end by 6 bases; junction bases not matched to a gene: 10. Germline assignment: CDR1 KGHDR and CDR2 SFDVKD.

This chain uses TRBV7-2 with TRBJ1-2; tentatively, D is TRBD1 (5 bases). This CDR3 region has 13 residues. Looked up from germline, CDR1 is SGHTA and CDR2 is FQGNSA. Trimming removed 5 bases from V and 7 bases from J, with 14 bases in between. The CDR3 protein is CASSPDSKTGYTF. CDR3 DNA: TGTGCCAGCAGCCCTGACAGCAAGACTGGCTACACCTTC.

The V call is TRBV5-1, the J call TRBJ2-7, with D perhaps TRBD2 (5 bases). This CDR3 spans 12 amino acids. V was shortened by 5 bases and J by 6 bases, with 12 bases between the two germline ends. Germline lookup yields CDR1 SGHRS and CDR2 YFSETQ. The CDR3 loop reads CASRTYGVEQYV. CDR3 DNA: TGCGCCAGCAGAACCTACGGGGTCGAGCAGTACGTC.

J is TRBJ2-1 and V is TRBV24-1, with 14 bases aligning to TRBD2. Trimming took 4 bases from V and 6 from J; bases not matched to a gene: 4. The CDR3 runs 16 residues. In germline, CDR1 is KGHDR, CDR2 SFDVKD. CDR3 residues: CATSDSGLAGGNEQFF. The CDR3, as DNA: TGTGCCACCAGTGACTCTGGACTAGCGGGAGGCAATGAGCAGTTCTTC.

V and J are TRBV19 and TRBJ1-1; D is uncertain. The CDR3 extends over 12 amino acids. V was clipped by 4 bases and J by 1 base, with 4 bases between them. Germline CDR1 LNHDA, CDR2 SQIVND (reference sequence). CDR3 residues: CASSNRNTEAFF. CDR3 bases: TGTGCCAGTAGTAATCGGAACACTGAAGCTTTCTTT.

This chain connects TRBV24-1 to TRBJ2-1; 7 nucleotides align to TRBD2. CDR3 length: 14 amino acids. Germline CDR1 reads KGHDR; CDR2 reads SFDVKD. J gave up 4 bases and V 2 bases, and 1 base lay outside the gene matches. CDR3: CATSDSRGYNEQFF. DNA of the CDR3: TGTGCCACCAGTGATTCGCGGGGGTACAATGAGCAGTTCTTC.

The chain joins TRBV27 to TRBJ1-4, with 8 bases fitting TRBD1. The CDR3 is made up of 15 amino acids. Germline CDR1 and CDR2: MNHEY and SMNVEV (reference sequence). V shed 3 bases and J 7 bases; nucleotides not matched to a gene: 7. The CDR3 spells CASSFGARGREKLFF. The CDR3 bases are TGTGCCAGCAGTTTTGGAGCCAGGGGGCGTGAAAAACTGTTTTTT.

V usage is TRBV11-2 and J usage is TRBJ2-2; possibly TRBD1 for D (5 bases). Trimming left V 4 bases short and J 0 bases short, with 9 bases between. Germline lookup yields CDR1 SGHAT and CDR2 FQNNGV. The CDR3 runs to 15 residues. This chain's CDR3 is CASSWGNANTGELFF. The CDR3 nucleotides read TGTGCCAGCAGCTGGGGCAACGCGAACACCGGGGAGCTGTTTTTT.